This T cell receptor (beta chain) was captured in a study of T cells expressing NK-cell markers. Reanalyzing the 5' RACE reads, TCRdb keeps one entry per CDR3 protein, without DNA. This repertoire includes 350,000 to 450,000 distinct CDR3 sequences. Germline loops: CDR1 SGHRS, CDR2 YFSETQ. This CDR3 spans 17 amino acids. The TCR was taken from a man between 18 and 69 years old in good health. Source material: blood T cells: a sorted CD56 or NKG2C T cell subset, CD4+ or CD8+ T cells, or bulk PBMC T cells (not recorded which). V gene TRBV5-1 combines with J gene TRBJ2-7; TCRdb's D call of TRBD2 is untestable without DNA. CDR3 region: CARSRPGTSGTPYEQYF.